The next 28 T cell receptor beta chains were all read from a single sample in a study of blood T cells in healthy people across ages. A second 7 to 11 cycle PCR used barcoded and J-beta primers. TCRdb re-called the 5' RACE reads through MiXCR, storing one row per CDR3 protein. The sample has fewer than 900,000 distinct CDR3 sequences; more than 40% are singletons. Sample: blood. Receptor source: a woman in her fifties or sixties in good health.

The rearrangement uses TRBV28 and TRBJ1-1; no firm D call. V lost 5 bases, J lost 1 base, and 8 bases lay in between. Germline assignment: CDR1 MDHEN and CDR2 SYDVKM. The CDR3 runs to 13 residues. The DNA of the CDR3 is TGTGCCAGCAGTGCGATACAGAACACTGAAGCTTTCTTT. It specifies CASSAIQNTEAFF.

CDR3 in DNA: TGTGCCACCAGCAGAGAAAGGGGGGGTTCCTACAATGAGCAGTTCTTC. Translation: CATSRERGGSYNEQFF. The gene calls are TRBV15 and TRBJ2-1; tentatively, D is TRBD2 (7 bases). In germline, CDR1 is LNHNV, CDR2 YYDKDF (reference sequence). CDR3 length: 16 residues. The ends were cut back, 0 bases at V and 1 base at J, with 10 bases in the middle.

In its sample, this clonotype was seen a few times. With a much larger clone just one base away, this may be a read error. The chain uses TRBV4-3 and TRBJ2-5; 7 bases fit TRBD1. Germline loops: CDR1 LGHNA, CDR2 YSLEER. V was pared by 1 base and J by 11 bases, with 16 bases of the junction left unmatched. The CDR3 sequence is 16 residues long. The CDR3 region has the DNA TGCGCCAGCAGCCAAGGTTCGACAGGGATCTACAATGAGCAGTACTTC. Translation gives CASSQGSTGIYNEQYF.

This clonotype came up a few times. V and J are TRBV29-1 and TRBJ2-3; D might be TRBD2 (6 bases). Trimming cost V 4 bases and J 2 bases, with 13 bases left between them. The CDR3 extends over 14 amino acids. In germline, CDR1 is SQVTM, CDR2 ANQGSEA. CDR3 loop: CSVGSSGNTDTQYF. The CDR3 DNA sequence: TGCAGCGTTGGAAGTAGCGGCAACACAGATACGCAGTATTTT.

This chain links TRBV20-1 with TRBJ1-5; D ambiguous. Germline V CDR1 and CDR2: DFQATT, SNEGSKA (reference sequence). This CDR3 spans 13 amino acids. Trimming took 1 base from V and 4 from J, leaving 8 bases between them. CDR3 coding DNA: TGCAGTGCTAGAGGGGCGGGGAATCAGCCCCAGCATTTT. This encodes CSARGAGNQPQHF.

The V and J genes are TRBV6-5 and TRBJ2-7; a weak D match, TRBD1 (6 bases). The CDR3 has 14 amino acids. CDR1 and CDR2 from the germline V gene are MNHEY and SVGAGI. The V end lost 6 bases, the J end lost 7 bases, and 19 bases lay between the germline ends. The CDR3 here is CASSRTLTGLEQYF. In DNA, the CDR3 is TGTGCCAGCAGCCGAACCCTGACAGGCTTGGAGCAGTACTTC.

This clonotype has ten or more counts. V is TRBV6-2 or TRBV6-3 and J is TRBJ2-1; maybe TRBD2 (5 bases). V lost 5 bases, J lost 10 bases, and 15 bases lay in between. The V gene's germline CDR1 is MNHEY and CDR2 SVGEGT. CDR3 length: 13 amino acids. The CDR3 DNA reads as TGTGCCAGCAGTCCGAATAGCGCCCTAGAGCAGTTCTTC. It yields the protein CASSPNSALEQFF.

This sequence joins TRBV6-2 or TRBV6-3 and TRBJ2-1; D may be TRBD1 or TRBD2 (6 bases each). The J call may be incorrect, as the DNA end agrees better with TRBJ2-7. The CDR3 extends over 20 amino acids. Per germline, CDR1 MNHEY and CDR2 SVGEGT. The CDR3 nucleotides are TGTGCCAGCAGTCCCTGGAAGGGAGTAGGGGGGCGCAGGGGCTACAATGAGCAGTACTTC. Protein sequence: CASSPWKGVGGRRGYNEQYF.

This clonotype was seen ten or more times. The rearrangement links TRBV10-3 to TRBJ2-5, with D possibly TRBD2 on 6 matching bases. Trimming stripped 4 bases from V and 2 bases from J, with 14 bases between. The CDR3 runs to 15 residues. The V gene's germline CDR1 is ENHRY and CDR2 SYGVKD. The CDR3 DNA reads TGTGCCATCAGTGGTTCCAGCGGGCTTCAAGAGACCCAGTACTTC. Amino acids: CAISGSSGLQETQYF.

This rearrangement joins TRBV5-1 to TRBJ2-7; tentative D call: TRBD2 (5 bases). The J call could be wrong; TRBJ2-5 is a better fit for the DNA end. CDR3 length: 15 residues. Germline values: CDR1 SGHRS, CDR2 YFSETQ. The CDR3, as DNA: TGCGCCAGCAGCTTCGACCCCGGAGGTGGGGAGACCCAGTACTTC. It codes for CASSFDPGGGETQYF.

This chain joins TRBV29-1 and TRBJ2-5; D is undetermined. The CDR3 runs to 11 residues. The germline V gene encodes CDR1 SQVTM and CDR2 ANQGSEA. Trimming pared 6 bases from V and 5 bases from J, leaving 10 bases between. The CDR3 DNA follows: TGCAGCGTCGCCCGAATGGAGACCCAGTACTTC. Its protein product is CSVARMETQYF.

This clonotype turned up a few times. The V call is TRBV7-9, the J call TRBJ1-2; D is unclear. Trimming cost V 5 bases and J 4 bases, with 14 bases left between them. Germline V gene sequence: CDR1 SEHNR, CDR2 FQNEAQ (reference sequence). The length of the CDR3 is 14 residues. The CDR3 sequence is CASSHNQKVYGYTF. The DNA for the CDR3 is TGTGCCAGCAGCCACAATCAGAAGGTCTATGGCTACACCTTC.

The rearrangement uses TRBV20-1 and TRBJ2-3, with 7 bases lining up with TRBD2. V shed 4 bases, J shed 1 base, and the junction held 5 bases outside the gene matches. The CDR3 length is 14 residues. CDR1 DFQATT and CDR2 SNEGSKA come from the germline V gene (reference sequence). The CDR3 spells CSANNGLGTDTQYF. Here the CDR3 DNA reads TGCAGTGCTAACAACGGACTAGGCACAGATACGCAGTATTTT.

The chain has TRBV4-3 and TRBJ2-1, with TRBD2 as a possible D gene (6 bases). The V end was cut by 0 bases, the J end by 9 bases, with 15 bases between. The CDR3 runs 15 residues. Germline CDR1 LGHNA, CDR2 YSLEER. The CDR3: CASSQEEGAGGEQFF. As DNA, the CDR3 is TGCGCCAGCAGCCAAGAGGAAGGGGCCGGGGGTGAGCAGTTCTTC.

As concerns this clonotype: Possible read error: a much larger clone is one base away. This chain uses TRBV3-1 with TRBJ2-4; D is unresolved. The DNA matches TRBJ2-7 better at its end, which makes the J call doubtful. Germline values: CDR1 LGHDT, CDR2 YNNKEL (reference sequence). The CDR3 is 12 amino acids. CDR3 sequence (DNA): TGTGCCAGCAGCCAAGATTGGGACGAGCAGTACTTC. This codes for CASSQDWDEQYF.

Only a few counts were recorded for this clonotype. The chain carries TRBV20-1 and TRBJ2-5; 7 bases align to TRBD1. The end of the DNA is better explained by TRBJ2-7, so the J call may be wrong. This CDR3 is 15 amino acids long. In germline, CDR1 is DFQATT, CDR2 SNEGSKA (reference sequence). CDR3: CSVSTGRTGLLEQYF. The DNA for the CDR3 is TGCAGTGTTTCGACTGGTAGGACAGGACTGCTCGAGCAGTACTTC.

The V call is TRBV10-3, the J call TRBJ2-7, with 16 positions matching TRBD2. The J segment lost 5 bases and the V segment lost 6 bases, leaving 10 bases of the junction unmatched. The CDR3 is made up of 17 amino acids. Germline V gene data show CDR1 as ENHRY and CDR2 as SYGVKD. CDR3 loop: CAIRAGTSGRAGHEQYF. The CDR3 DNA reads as TGTGCCATCAGGGCTGGGACTAGCGGGAGGGCCGGCCACGAGCAGTACTTC.

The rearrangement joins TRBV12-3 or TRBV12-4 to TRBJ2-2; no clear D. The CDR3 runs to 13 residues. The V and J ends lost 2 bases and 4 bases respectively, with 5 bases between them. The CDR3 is CASSLSATGELFF. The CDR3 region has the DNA TGTGCCAGCAGTTTAAGTGCCACCGGGGAGCTGTTTTTT.

CDR3 coding DNA: TGTGCCAGCAGCCTAGGGCCCCTCGAGGAGCAGTACTTC. It codes for CASSLGPLEEQYF. The chain recombines TRBV9 with TRBJ2-5, with D unresolved. V was cut by 4 bases and J by 11 bases, with 18 bases left in between. The CDR3 extends over 13 amino acids. Germline V gene lookup returns CDR1 SGDLS and CDR2 YYNGEE.

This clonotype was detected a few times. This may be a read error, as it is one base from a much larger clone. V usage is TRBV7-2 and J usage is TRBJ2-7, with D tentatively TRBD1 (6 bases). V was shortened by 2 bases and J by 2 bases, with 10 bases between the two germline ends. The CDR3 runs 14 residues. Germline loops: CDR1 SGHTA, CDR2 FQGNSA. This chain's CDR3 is CASSLRRDTYEQYF. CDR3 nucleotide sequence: TGTGCCAGCAGCTTACGCCGGGACACCTACGAGCAGTACTTC.

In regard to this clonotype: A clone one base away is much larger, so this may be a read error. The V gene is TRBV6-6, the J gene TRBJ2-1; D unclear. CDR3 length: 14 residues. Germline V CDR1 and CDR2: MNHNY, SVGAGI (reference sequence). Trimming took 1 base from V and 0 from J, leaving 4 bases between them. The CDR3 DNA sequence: TGTGCCAGCAGTTACTGGAGCTCCTACAATGAGCAGTTCTTC. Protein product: CASSYWSSYNEQFF.

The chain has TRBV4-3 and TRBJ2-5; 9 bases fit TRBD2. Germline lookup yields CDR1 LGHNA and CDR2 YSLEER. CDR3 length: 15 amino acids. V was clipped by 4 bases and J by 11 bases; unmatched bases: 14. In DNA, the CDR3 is TGCGCCAGCAGCCCTGGGCGGGAGGGCGGCAATGAGCAGTACTTC. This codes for CASSPGREGGNEQYF.

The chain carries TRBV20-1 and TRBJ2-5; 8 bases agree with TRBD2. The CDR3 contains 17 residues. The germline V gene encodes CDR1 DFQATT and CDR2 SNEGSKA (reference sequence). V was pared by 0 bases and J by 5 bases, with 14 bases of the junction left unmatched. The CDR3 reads CSARDQSGSLFGETQYF. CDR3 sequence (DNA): TGCAGTGCTAGAGATCAAAGCGGGAGTCTTTTTGGGGAGACCCAGTACTTC.

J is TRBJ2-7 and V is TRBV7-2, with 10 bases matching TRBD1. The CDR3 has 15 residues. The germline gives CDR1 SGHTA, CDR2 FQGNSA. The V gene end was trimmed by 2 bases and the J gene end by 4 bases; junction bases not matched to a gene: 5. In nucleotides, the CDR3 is TGTGCCAGCAGCTTAACGGGACAGGGGCTGTACGAGCAGTACTTC. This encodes CASSLTGQGLYEQYF.

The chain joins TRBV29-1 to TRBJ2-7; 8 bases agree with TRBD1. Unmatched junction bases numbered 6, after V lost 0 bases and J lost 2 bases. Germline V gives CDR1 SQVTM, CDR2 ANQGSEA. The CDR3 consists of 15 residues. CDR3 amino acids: CSVEDQGTGPYEQYF. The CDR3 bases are TGCAGCGTTGAAGATCAAGGGACAGGACCCTACGAGCAGTACTTC.

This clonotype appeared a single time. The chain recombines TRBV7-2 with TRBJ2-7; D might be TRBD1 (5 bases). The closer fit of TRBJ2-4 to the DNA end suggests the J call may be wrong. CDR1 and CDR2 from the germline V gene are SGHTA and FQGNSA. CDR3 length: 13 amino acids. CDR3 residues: CASSLNKGNIQYF. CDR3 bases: TGTGCCAGCAGCTTAAACAAGGGGAACATTCAGTACTTC.

The DNA of the CDR3 is TGCAGTACCCGGCGAGCGGGAGGCGAGCAGTACTTC. Translation gives CSTRRAGGEQYF. The chain employs TRBV20-1 and TRBJ2-4, with 9 bases matching TRBD2. The closer fit of TRBJ2-7 to the DNA end suggests the J call may be wrong. The CDR3 is 12 residues long. CDR1 and CDR2 from the germline V gene are DFQATT and SNEGSKA (reference sequence).

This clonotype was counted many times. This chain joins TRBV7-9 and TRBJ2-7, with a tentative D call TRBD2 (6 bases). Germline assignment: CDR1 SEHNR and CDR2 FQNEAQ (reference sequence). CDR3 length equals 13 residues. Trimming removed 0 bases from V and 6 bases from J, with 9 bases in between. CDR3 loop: CASSLAEGSEQYF. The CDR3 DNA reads TGTGCCAGCAGCTTAGCGGAGGGGTCCGAGCAGTACTTC.